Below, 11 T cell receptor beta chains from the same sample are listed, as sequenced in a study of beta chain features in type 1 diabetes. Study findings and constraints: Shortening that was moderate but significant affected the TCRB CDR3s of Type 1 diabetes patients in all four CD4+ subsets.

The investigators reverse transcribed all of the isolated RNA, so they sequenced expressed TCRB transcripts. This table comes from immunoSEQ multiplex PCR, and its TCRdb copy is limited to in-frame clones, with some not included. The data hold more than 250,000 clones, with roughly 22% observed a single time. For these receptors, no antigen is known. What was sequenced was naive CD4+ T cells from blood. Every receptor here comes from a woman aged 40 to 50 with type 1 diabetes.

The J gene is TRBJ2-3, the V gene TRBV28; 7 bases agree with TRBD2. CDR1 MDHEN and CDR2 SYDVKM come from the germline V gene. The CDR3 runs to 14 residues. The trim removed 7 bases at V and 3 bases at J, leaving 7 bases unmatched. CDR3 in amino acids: CASKAGLRTDTQYF. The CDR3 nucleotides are TGTGCCAGCAAAGCGGGATTACGGACAGATACGCAGTATTTT.

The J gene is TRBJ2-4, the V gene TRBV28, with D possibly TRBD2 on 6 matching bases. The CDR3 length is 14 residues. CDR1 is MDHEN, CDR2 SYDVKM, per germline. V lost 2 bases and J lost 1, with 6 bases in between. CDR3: CASSLGGAKNIQYF. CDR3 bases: TGTGCCAGCAGTTTAGGGGGGGCCAAAAACATTCAGTACTTC. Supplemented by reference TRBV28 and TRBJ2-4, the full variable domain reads DVKVTQSSRYLVKRTGEKVFLECVQDMDHENMFWYRQDPGLGLRLIYFSYDVKMKEKGDIPEGYSVSREKKERFSLILESASTNQTSMYLCASSLGGAKNIQYFGAGTRLSVL.

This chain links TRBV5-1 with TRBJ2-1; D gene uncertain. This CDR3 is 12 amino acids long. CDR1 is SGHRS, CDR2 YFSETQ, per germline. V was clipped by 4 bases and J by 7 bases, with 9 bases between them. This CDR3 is CASSHKENEQFF. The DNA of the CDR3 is TGCGCCAGCAGCCATAAGGAGAATGAGCAGTTCTTC.

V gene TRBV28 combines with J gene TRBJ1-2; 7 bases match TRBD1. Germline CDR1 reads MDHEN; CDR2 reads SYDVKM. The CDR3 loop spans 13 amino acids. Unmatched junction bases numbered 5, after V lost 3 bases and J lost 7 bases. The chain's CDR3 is CASSFWTGGGYTF. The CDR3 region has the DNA TGTGCCAGCAGTTTTTGGACAGGCGGTGGCTACACCTTC.

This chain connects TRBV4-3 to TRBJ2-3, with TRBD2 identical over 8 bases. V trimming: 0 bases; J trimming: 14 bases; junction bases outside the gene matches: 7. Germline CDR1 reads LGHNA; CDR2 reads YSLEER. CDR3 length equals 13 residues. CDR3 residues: CASSQDRSGRLYF. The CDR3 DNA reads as TGCGCCAGCAGCCAAGATCGAAGCGGGAGACTGTATTTT.

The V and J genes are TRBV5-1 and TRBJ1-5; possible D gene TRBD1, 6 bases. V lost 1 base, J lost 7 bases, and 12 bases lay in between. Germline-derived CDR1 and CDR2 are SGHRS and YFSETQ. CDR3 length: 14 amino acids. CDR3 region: CASSLLQGSQPQHF. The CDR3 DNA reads TGCGCCAGCAGCTTGTTACAGGGCAGCCAGCCCCAGCATTTT. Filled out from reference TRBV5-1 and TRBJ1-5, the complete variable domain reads KAGVTQTPRYLIKTRGQQVTLSCSPISGHRSVSWYQQTPGQGLQFLFEYFSETQRNKGNFPGRFSGRQFSNSRSEMNVSTLELGDSALYLCASSLLQGSQPQHFGDGTRLSIL.

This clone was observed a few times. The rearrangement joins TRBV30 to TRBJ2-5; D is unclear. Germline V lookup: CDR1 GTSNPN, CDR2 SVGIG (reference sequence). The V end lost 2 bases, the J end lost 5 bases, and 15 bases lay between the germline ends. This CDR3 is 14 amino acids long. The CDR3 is CAWSPVAQAETQYF. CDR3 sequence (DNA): TGTGCCTGGAGTCCAGTGGCCCAAGCGGAGACCCAGTACTTC.

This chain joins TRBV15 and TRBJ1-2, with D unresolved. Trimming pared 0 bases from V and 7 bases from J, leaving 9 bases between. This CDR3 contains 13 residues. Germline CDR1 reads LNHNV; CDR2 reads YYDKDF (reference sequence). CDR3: CATSRDLFGGYTF. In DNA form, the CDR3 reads TGTGCCACCAGCAGAGATCTTTTCGGTGGCTACACCTTC.

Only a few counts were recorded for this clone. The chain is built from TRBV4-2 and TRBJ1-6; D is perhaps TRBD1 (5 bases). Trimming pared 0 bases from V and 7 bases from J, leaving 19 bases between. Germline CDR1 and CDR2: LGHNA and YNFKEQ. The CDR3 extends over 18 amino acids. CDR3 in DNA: TGTGCCAGCAGCCAAGATCCCCTGATCCAGGGTCGGAATTCACCCCTCCACTTT. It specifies CASSQDPLIQGRNSPLHF.

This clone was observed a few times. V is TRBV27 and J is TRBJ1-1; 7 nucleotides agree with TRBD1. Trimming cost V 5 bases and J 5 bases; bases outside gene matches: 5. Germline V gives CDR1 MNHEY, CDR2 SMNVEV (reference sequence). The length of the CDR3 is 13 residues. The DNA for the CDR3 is TGTGCCAGCAGTGACAGGGTGGATACTGAAGCTTTCTTT. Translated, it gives CASSDRVDTEAFF.

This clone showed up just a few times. The CDR3 nucleotides read TGTGCCAGCAGCCGCCAATCTAGCGGGGGCCTGACCTACGAGCAGTACTTC. Residues: CASSRQSSGGLTYEQYF. The chain is built from TRBV4-2 and TRBJ2-7; TRBD2 matches at 10 bases. V shed 4 bases and J 2 bases; nucleotides not matched to a gene: 11. The length of the CDR3 is 17 residues. CDR1 LGHNA and CDR2 YNFKEQ come from the germline V gene.